Listed below are T cell receptor beta chains from one sample, sequenced in a study of type 1 regulatory T cells. These receptors have no known antigen. TCRdb re-called the reads with MiXCR, one entry per CDR3 protein. The table includes 35,000 to 50,000 distinct CDR3 sequences, 12% detected once. Sequencing was performed on cultured non-Tr1 T cells, either the whole culture or a sorted T cell fraction (not recorded which). The receptors come from a human donor in good health. CDR3s include the opening cysteine and the closing phenylalanine or tryptophan. The D gene is left open where the match is weak. For some rows the clone size is stated as once, few or many, or as a class when expanded; others skip it.

d_call	clone_size	v_call	cdr3_length	j_call	cdr3_aa	cdr3_nt
TRBD1	-	TRBV7-6	15	TRBJ2-5	CASSYRTGLQETQYF	TGTGCCAGCAGTTACAGGACAGGCCTTCAAGAGACCCAGTACTTC
-	medium-sized	TRBV20-1	13	TRBJ1-5	CSARRQANQPQHF	TGCAGTGCTAGGAGACAGGCAAATCAGCCCCAGCATTTT
-	few	TRBV20-1	12	TRBJ2-5	CSATASQETQYF	TGCAGTGCCACGGCTTCACAAGAGACCCAGTACTTC
-	few	TRBV20-1	16	TRBJ2-7	CSATRSRASAIYEQYF	TGCAGTGCTACCCGCTCCAGGGCGTCCGCCATATACGAGCAGTACTTC
-	many	TRBV12-3/TRBV12-4	14	TRBJ1-4	CASSLAGWNEKLFF	TGTGCCAGCAGTTTAGCGGGGTGGAATGAAAAACTGTTTTTT
TRBD2	-	TRBV7-9	14	TRBJ2-7	CASSRTLAGAEQYF	TGTGCCAGCAGCCGAACACTAGCGGGGGCGGAGCAGTACTTC
-	few	TRBV29-1	12	TRBJ1-2	CTTDPQDYGYTF	TGCACCACGGACCCCCAGGACTATGGCTACACCTTC
-	-	TRBV18	15	TRBJ1-3	CASFPGASSGNTIYF	TGTGCCAGCTTCCCCGGGGCGAGCTCTGGAAACACCATATATTTT
-	-	TRBV5-1	14	TRBJ2-4	CASSFGGGAFPQYF	TGCGCCAGCAGCTTCGGAGGGGGCGCGTTCCCTCAGTACTTC
TRBD2	few	TRBV12-3/TRBV12-4	16	TRBJ2-1	CASTPKGLAGVNEQFF	TGTGCCAGCACTCCAAAGGGACTAGCGGGAGTCAATGAGCAGTTCTTC
TRBD2	many	TRBV7-8	13	TRBJ2-7	CASGRTSGSKEYF	TGTGCCTCGGGGAGGACTAGCGGGAGTAAGGAGTACTTC
-	many	TRBV5-1	14	TRBJ1-2	CASSHGGDHYGYTF	TGCGCCAGCAGCCATGGGGGGGACCACTATGGCTACACCTTC
-	-	TRBV2	14	TRBJ2-7	CASSEQGSSYEQYF	TGTGCCAGCAGTGAACAGGGCTCTTCCTACGAGCAGTACTTC
TRBD1	-	TRBV7-9	19	TRBJ1-5	CASSLGGTGTGALGEPQHF	TGTGCCAGCAGCTTAGGGGGAACCGGGACAGGGGCCCTGGGGGAGCCCCAGCATTTT
TRBD1	medium-sized	TRBV12-3/TRBV12-4	13	TRBJ1-1	CASRQGEGTEAFF	TGTGCCAGCAGACAGGGGGAGGGTACTGAAGCTTTCTTT
-	few	TRBV20-1	15	TRBJ2-1	CSAQPGQNFYNEQFF	TGCAGTGCTCAGCCGGGACAAAATTTTTACAATGAGCAGTTCTTC
-	many	TRBV29-1	12	TRBJ1-2	CSVENSPYGYTF	TGCAGCGTTGAAAACAGTCCTTATGGCTACACCTTC
TRBD2	once	TRBV25-1	13	TRBJ2-7	CASRGDYPYEQHF	TGTGCCAGCAGAGGGGACTACCCCTACGAGCAGCACTTC
-	-	TRBV12-5	13	TRBJ1-2	CASDLIIRNGYTF	TGTGCTAGTGATTTGATTATAAGGAATGGCTACACCTTC
TRBD1	-	TRBV28	13	TRBJ2-7	CASSQGATYEQYF	TGTGCCAGCAGTCAGGGGGCTACCTACGAGCAGTACTTC
-	few	TRBV20-1	11	TRBJ1-2	CSASGYDGYTF	TGCAGTGCTAGCGGGTACGATGGCTACACCTTC
TRBD1	many	TRBV30	14	TRBJ2-5	CAWSVQGGQETQYF	TGTGCCTGGAGTGTACAGGGGGGCCAAGAGACCCAGTACTTC
-	-	TRBV29-1	13	TRBJ2-7	CSVDSGTSYEQYF	TGCAGCGTTGACTCGGGAACTTCCTACGAGCAGTACTTC
-	many	TRBV6-1	13	TRBJ2-7	CASTRGDTVEQYF	TGTGCCAGCACCCGGGGTGATACCGTCGAGCAGTACTTC
-	many	TRBV13	17	TRBJ2-1	CASSLGLNSYSYNEQFF	TGTGCCAGCAGCTTAGGATTGAACTCTTATTCCTACAATGAGCAGTTCTTC
-	many	TRBV29-1	12	TRBJ2-5	CSVQDLGETQYF	TGCAGCGTCCAGGACCTGGGAGAGACCCAGTACTTC
-	few	TRBV5-1	16	TRBJ2-5	CASSLEPTVGAETQYF	TGCGCCAGCAGCTTGGAGCCTACAGTGGGAGCAGAGACCCAGTACTTC
-	-	TRBV12-3/TRBV12-4	14	TRBJ2-5	CASSLGAGPETQYF	TGTGCCAGCAGTTTAGGGGCAGGGCCGGAGACCCAGTACTTC
-	-	TRBV5-1	13	TRBJ1-1	CASSSAGGPEAFF	TGCGCCAGCAGCTCGGCCGGGGGCCCTGAAGCTTTCTTT
TRBD2	many	TRBV7-9	19	TRBJ2-1	CASSSLVGSGSKTWNEQFF	TGTGCCAGCAGCTCCCTTGTTGGTAGCGGGAGTAAAACGTGGAATGAGCAGTTCTTC
-	few	TRBV20-1	13	TRBJ1-2	CSARGPETYGYTF	TGCAGTGCTAGAGGCCCAGAAACCTATGGCTACACCTTC
-	many	TRBV10-3	13	TRBJ1-5	CAISESRDQPQHF	TGTGCCATCAGTGAGTCGAGAGATCAGCCCCAGCATTTT
-	many	TRBV6-2/TRBV6-3	13	TRBJ2-1	CASSYSLRNEQFF	TGTGCCAGCAGTTACTCGTTGAGGAATGAGCAGTTCTTC
-	medium-sized	TRBV18	13	TRBJ2-7	CASSPEPAEGQYF	TGTGCCAGCTCACCGGAGCCGGCGGAAGGGCAGTACTTC
-	few	TRBV15	15	TRBJ2-1	CATSRDLQHNNEQFF	TGTGCCACCAGCAGAGATCTTCAGCATAACAATGAGCAGTTCTTC
-	-	TRBV20-1	14	TRBJ2-2	CSARDPLGTGELFF	TGCAGTGCTAGAGACCCCCTGGGGACCGGGGAGCTGTTTTTT
TRBD2	many	TRBV5-1	19	TRBJ2-7	CASSLAGTSGVGPVYEQYF	TGCGCCAGCAGCTTGGCCGGGACTAGCGGGGTTGGCCCTGTCTACGAGCAGTACTTC